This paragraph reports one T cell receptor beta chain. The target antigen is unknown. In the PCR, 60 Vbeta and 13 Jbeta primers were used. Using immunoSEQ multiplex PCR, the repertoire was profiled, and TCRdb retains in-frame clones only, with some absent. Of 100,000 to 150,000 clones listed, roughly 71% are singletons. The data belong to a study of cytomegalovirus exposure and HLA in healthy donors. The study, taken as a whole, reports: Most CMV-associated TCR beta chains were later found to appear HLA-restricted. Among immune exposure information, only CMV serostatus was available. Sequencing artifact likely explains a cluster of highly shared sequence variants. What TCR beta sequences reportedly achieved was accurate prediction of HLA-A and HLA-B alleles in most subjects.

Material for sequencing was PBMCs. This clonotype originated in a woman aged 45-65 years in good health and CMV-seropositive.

Here the CDR3 reads CAITREGQGPEQYF. The CDR3 DNA sequence: TGTGCCATAACTCGAGAGGGACAGGGCCCCGAGCAGTACTTC. This sequence joins TRBV2 and TRBJ2-5; 9 positions match TRBD1. The DNA matches TRBJ2-7 better at its end, which makes the J call doubtful. Looked up from germline, CDR1 is SNHLY and CDR2 is FYNNEI. There are 14 residues in the CDR3.